The 18 T cell receptor beta chains in this list originate from one sample, sequenced in a study of CD8 T cells in Susac syndrome. Reverse transcription used roughly 0.5 to 1 ug RNA and random hexamers. TCRdb re-called the immunoSEQ multiplex PCR reads through MiXCR, storing one row per CDR3 protein. The table shows about 110,000 distinct CDR3 sequences, with about 96% occurring only once. The sequenced sample consisted of CD4+ T cells from PBMCs. These receptors all come from a human donor in good health.

The chain is built from TRBV28 and TRBJ2-7; possible D gene TRBD1, 6 bases. CDR3 length: 12 residues. Trimming took off 8 bases at V and 9 bases at J, with 17 bases between the two ends. Germline CDR1 is MDHEN and CDR2 is SYDVKM. As DNA, the CDR3 is TGTGCCAGCGAAGGACAGACCGAGGGGCAGTACTTC. Translated: CASEGQTEGQYF.

The chain recombines TRBV9 with TRBJ1-1; D is uncertain. V was pared by 3 bases and J by 8 bases, with 14 bases between. This CDR3 contains 13 residues. CDR1 and CDR2 (germline): SGDLS, YYNGEE. CDR3 amino acids: CASSAGQDGEAFF. The CDR3 nucleotides read TGTGCCAGCAGCGCCGGCCAGGACGGGGAAGCTTTCTTT.

The J gene is TRBJ1-5, the V gene TRBV27; D uncertain. V lost 2 bases and J lost 5, with 13 bases in between. CDR1 is MNHEY and CDR2 is SMNVEV in the germline V gene (reference sequence). The CDR3 runs 15 residues. The CDR3 DNA is TGTGCCAGCAGTTTAGGGAGATTAGCGGATCAGCCCCAGCATTTT. Its translation: CASSLGRLADQPQHF.

The V gene is TRBV4-3, the J gene TRBJ2-1, with 11 bases that match TRBD2. This CDR3 is built from 14 residues. Germline V gives CDR1 LGHNA, CDR2 YSLEER. V trimming: 4 bases; J trimming: 7 bases; junction bases outside the gene matches: 3. The CDR3 here is CASSRRTSGNEQFF. CDR3 DNA: TGCGCCAGCAGCCGCAGGACTAGCGGGAATGAGCAGTTCTTC.

This clonotype was observed a single time. The chain recombines TRBV6-5 with TRBJ2-7; 10 nucleotides line up with TRBD2. Looked up from germline, CDR1 is MNHEY and CDR2 is SVGAGI. Trimming took 6 bases from V and 1 from J; bases not matched to a gene: 6. This CDR3 has 15 residues. The CDR3 DNA reads TGTGCCAGCAGGCCTACTAGCGGGGCATCCTACGAGCAGTACTTC. It codes for CASRPTSGASYEQYF.

This rearrangement joins TRBV13 to TRBJ2-1, with TRBD2 identical over 7 bases. The J segment lost 0 bases and the V segment lost 4 bases, leaving 3 bases of the junction unmatched. CDR1 is PRHDT, CDR2 FYEKMQ, per germline (reference sequence). The CDR3 has 15 residues. DNA for the CDR3: TGTGCCAGCAGCTACGGGAGGCACTCCTACAATGAGCAGTTCTTC. It is translated as CASSYGRHSYNEQFF.

This chain links TRBV6-1 with TRBJ2-7; 11 nucleotides line up with TRBD1. CDR1 is MNHNS, CDR2 SASEGT, per germline. V lost 6 bases and J lost 3; bases outside the gene matches: 7. The CDR3 runs 15 residues. Here the CDR3 reads CASRTSGTGGYEQYF. The CDR3 DNA sequence: TGTGCCAGCAGAACCTCCGGGACAGGGGGCTACGAGCAGTACTTC.

This clonotype was seen once. This chain uses TRBV7-2 with TRBJ1-1; D unresolved. Deletions cut 7 bases from V and 0 bases from J, with 18 bases between. The CDR3 is made up of 16 amino acids. Germline lookup yields CDR1 SGHTA and CDR2 FQGNSA. CDR3 in DNA: TGTGCCAGCACCTTGTATGGACGGTTCATGAACACTGAAGCTTTCTTT. It yields the protein CASTLYGRFMNTEAFF.

The chain links TRBV5-3 to TRBJ1-1, with D unclear. TRBV5-3 is assigned to the ORF class and has an uncertain function. The CDR3 totals 14 residues. V shed 3 bases and J shed 1 base, with 10 bases lying between them. DNA of the CDR3: TGTGCCAGAAGCTGGATGGCAGGGAACACTGAAGCTTTCTTT. It encodes CARSWMAGNTEAFF.

This clonotype was recorded only once. One end of the junction varies from germline; a read error may be responsible. The chain joins TRBV7-7 to TRBJ2-1, with 10 bases fitting TRBD1. The CDR3 loop spans 13 amino acids. Germline V gene data show CDR1 as SSHAT and CDR2 as FNYEAQ (reference sequence). The CDR3 region is CASSRDRGHEQFF. The CDR3 DNA reads as TGTGCTAGCAGTCGGGACAGGGGCCATGAGCAGTTCTTC.

V gene TRBV19 combines with J gene TRBJ1-4; 7 bases agree with TRBD1. Germline V gives CDR1 LNHDA, CDR2 SQIVND (reference sequence). V dropped 6 bases and J dropped 5; count of bases not matched to a gene: 9. The CDR3 runs 15 residues. CDR3 residues: CASSARQGLNEKLFF. DNA for the CDR3: TGTGCCAGTAGCGCGAGACAGGGACTGAATGAAAAACTGTTTTTT.

In its sample, this clonotype was seen once. This chain connects TRBV29-1 to TRBJ2-3, with D perhaps matching TRBD2 (6 bases). V was trimmed by 5 bases and J by 4 bases, leaving 16 bases between them. Germline V gene lookup returns CDR1 SQVTM and CDR2 ANQGSEA. This CDR3 has 14 amino acids. In DNA form, the CDR3 reads TGCAGCGTTAGGGTGGGAGGACGGGCAGATACGCAGTATTTT. Residues: CSVRVGGRADTQYF.

V gene TRBV5-1 combines with J gene TRBJ2-5; 7 nucleotides match TRBD1. The junction had 6 bases not matched to a gene; V was cut back by 4 bases and J by 3 bases. The CDR3 spans 14 residues. Germline V gives CDR1 SGHRS, CDR2 YFSETQ. The DNA for the CDR3 is TGCGCCAGCAGCGGGGGACAGACGAAAGAGACCCAGTACTTC. Amino acid sequence: CASSGGQTKETQYF.

The chain carries TRBV4-2 and TRBJ2-1, with D possibly TRBD2 on 5 matching bases. This CDR3 contains 17 residues. V shed 0 bases and J shed 0 bases, with 12 bases lying between them. CDR1 is LGHNA, CDR2 YNFKEQ, per germline. The CDR3 spells CASSQDQSGSSYNEQFF. The CDR3 DNA follows: TGTGCCAGCAGCCAAGATCAAAGCGGAAGCTCCTACAATGAGCAGTTCTTC.

This chain connects TRBV27 to TRBJ2-2; 10 nucleotides align to TRBD1. The CDR3 covers 15 residues. Germline CDR1 is MNHEY and CDR2 is SMNVEV (reference sequence). V lost 8 bases, J lost 5 bases, and 8 bases stayed unmatched. Here the CDR3 DNA reads TGTGCCAGCCGGGACAGGGGCCTTAGGACCGGGGAGCTGTTTTTT. Translating gives CASRDRGLRTGELFF.

This sequence joins TRBV5-1 and TRBJ2-7; no firm D call. V was shortened by 0 bases and J by 2 bases, with 9 bases between the two germline ends. The CDR3 covers 14 residues. Germline CDR1 and CDR2: SGHRS and YFSETQ. CDR3 in DNA: TGCGCCAGCAGCTTGGAAGGCAGTACCTACGAGCAGTACTTC. Translated, it gives CASSLEGSTYEQYF.

The chain links TRBV29-1 to TRBJ2-7; D possibly corresponds to TRBD1 (5 bases). The CDR3 covers 13 residues. V lost 3 bases, J lost 3 bases, and 12 bases lay in between. Germline V gives CDR1 SQVTM, CDR2 ANQGSEA. CDR3 region: CSVEEQADYEQYF. For the CDR3, the DNA is TGCAGCGTTGAGGAACAGGCCGACTACGAGCAGTACTTC.

The chain has TRBV20-1 and TRBJ2-3, with D perhaps TRBD1 or TRBD2 (5 bases each). The V and J ends lost 5 bases and 2 bases respectively, with 11 bases between them. This CDR3 is built from 13 residues. CDR1 and CDR2 from the germline V gene are DFQATT and SNEGSKA (reference sequence). In DNA, the CDR3 is TGCAGTGCTGGGGACCCTTCCACAGATACGCAGTATTTT. This codes for CSAGDPSTDTQYF.